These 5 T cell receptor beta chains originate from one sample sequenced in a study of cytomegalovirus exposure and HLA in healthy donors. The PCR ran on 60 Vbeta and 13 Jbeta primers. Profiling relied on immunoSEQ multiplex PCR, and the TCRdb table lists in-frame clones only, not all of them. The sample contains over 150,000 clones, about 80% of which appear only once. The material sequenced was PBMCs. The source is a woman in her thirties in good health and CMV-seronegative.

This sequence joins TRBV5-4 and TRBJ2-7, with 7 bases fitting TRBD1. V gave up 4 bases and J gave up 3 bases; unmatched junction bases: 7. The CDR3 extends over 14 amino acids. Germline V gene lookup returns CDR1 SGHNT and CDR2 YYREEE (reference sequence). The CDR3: CASSPRDRYYEQYF. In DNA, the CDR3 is TGTGCCAGCAGCCCGAGGGACAGATACTACGAGCAGTACTTC.

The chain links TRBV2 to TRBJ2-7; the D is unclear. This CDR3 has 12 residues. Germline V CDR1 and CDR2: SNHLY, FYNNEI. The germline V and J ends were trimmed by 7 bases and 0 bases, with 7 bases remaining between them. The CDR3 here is CASKASSYEQYF. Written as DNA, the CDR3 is TGTGCCAGCAAGGCTAGCTCCTACGAGCAGTACTTC.

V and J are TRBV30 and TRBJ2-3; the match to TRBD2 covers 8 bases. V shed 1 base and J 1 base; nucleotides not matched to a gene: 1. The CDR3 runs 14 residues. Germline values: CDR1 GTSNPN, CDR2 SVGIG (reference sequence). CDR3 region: CAWSETSGTDTQYF. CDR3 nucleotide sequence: TGTGCCTGGAGTGAGACTAGCGGCACAGATACGCAGTATTTT.

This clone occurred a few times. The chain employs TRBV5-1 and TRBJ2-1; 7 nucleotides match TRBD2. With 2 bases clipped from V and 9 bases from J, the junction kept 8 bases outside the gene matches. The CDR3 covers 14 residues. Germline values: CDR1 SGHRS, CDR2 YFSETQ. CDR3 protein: CASSFAGDRGEQFF. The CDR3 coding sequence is TGCGCCAGCAGCTTCGCGGGAGATCGCGGTGAGCAGTTCTTC.

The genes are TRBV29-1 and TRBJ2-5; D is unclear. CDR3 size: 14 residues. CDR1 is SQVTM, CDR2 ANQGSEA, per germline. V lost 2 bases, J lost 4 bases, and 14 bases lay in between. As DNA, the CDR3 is TGCAGCGTTGAAAAGTTTCCAGGCCGAGAGACCCAGTACTTC. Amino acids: CSVEKFPGRETQYF.